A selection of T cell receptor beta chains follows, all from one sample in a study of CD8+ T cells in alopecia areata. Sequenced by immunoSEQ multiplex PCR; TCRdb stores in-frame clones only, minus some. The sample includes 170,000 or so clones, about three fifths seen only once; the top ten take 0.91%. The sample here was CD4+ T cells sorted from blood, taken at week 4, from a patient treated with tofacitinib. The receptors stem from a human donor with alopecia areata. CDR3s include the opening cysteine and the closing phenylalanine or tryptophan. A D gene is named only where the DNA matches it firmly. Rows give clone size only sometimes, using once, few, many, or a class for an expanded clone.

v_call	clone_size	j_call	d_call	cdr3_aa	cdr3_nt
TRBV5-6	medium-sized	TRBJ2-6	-	CASVTGISGANVLTF	TGTGCCAGCGTCACAGGGATCTCTGGGGCCAACGTCCTGACTTTC
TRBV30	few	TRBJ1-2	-	CAWSPWQKSWGYTF	TGTGCCTGGAGTCCTTGGCAGAAGAGTTGGGGCTACACCTTC
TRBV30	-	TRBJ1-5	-	CAWGGGNQPQHF	TGTGCCTGGGGTGGGGGAAATCAGCCCCAGCATTTT
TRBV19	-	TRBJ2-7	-	CASSIQLLSYEQYF	TGTGCCAGTAGCATCCAGCTCCTATCCTACGAGCAGTACTTC
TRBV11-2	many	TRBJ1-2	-	CASSLVAETNYGYTF	TGTGCCAGCAGCTTAGTGGCAGAAACTAACTATGGCTACACCTTC
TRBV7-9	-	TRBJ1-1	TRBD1	CASSLKGQGSAFF	TGTGCCAGCAGCCTAAAAGGACAGGGCTCCGCTTTCTTT
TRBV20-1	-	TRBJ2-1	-	CSARGHNEQFF	TGCAGTGCTAGAGGACACAATGAGCAGTTCTTC
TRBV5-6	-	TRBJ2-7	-	CASSLPPDQYF	TGTGCCAGCAGCTTGCCGCCAGATCAGTACTTC
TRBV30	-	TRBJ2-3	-	CAWSVRLQGRTDTQYF	TGTGCCTGGAGTGTAAGGCTTCAGGGACGCACAGATACGCAGTATTTT
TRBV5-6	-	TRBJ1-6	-	CASSYRTVNSPLHF	TGTGCCAGCAGCTACCGGACGGTTAATTCACCCCTCCACTTT
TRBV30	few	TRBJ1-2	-	CAWSLPPAGYTF	TGTGCCTGGAGTCTACCCCCTGCTGGCTACACCTTC
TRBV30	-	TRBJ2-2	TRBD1	CAWSVKGATGELFF	TGTGCCTGGAGTGTAAAGGGGGCAACCGGGGAGCTGTTTTTT
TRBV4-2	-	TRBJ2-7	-	CASSQYPDGTYEQYF	TGTGCCAGCAGCCAATATCCCGACGGAACCTACGAGCAGTACTTC
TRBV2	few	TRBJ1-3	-	CASSDPDERPFGNTIYF	TGTGCCAGCAGTGACCCCGACGAACGGCCTTTTGGGAACACCATATATTTT
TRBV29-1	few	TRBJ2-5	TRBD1	CSVASGQQLVTQYF	TGCAGCGTTGCATCGGGACAGCAACTAGTGACCCAGTACTTC
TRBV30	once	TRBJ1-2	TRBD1	CAWSPLQGNYGYTF	TGTGCCTGGAGTCCGCTACAGGGGAACTATGGCTACACCTTC
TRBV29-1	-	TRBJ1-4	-	CSVKKRIGSDEKLFF	TGCAGCGTTAAGAAGAGAATAGGTAGTGATGAAAAACTGTTTTTT
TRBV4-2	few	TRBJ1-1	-	CASSQEALLRDTEAFF	TGTGCCAGCAGCCAAGAGGCCTTGCTCAGGGACACTGAAGCTTTCTTT
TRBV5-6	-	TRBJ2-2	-	CASSIDRRVTGELFF	TGTGCCAGCAGCATAGACCGTCGGGTCACCGGGGAGCTGTTTTTT
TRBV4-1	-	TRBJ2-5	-	CASSQVPKGPPETQYF	TGCGCCAGCAGCCAAGTCCCCAAGGGACCCCCAGAGACCCAGTACTTC
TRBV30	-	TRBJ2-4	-	CAWRSTGVKNIQYF	TGTGCCTGGAGGAGTACCGGGGTCAAAAACATTCAGTACTTC
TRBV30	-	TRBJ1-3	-	CAWSVGSSGNTIYF	TGTGCCTGGAGTGTTGGAAGCTCTGGAAACACCATATATTTT
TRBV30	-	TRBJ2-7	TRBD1	CAWSQTPGTGIYEQYF	TGTGCCTGGAGTCAGACTCCCGGGACAGGGATTTACGAGCAGTACTTC
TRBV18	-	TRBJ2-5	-	CASSPFGDVLNETQYF	TGTGCCAGCTCACCCTTTGGGGACGTTCTGAACGAGACCCAGTACTTC
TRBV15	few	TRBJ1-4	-	CATSRDRGAQEKLFF	TGTGCCACCAGCAGAGATCGGGGGGCACAGGAAAAACTGTTTTTT
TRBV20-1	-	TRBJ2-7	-	CSAGDRYEQYF	TGCAGTGCTGGCGACAGGTACGAGCAGTACTTC
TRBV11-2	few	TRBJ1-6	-	CASSGQNSPLHF	TGTGCCAGCAGCGGTCAGAATTCACCCCTCCACTTT
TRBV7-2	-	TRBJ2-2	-	CASSLHRPYSGGELFF	TGTGCCAGCAGCTTACACAGACCCTATTCTGGGGGGGAGCTGTTTTTT
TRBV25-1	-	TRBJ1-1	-	CASSEYVGTEAFF	TGTGCCAGCAGTGAATATGTGGGCACTGAAGCTTTCTTT
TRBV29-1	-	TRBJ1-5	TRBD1	CSVAGTGNQPQHF	TGCAGCGTCGCCGGGACAGGGAATCAGCCCCAGCATTTT
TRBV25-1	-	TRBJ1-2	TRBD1	CASSESRNRGYGYTF	TGTGCCAGCAGTGAATCGCGGAACAGGGGGTACGGCTACACCTTC
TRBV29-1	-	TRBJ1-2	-	CSVEMGYTF	TGCAGCGTGGAGATGGGCTACACCTTC
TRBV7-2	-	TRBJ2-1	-	CASSLGGAEGQFF	TGTGCCAGCAGCTTAGGAGGTGCGGAGGGGCAGTTCTTC